This TCR beta chain stems from a study of blood T cells in healthy people across ages. Regarding the study as a whole: Not knowing donor CMV status may have confounded expanded clonotype changes. Versus aged donors, long-lived donors had higher diversity and more naive CD4+ cells.

Trimming cost V 5 bases and J 6 bases, with 19 bases left between them. The CDR3 runs to 15 residues. Note on this clonotype: Its antigen is still unknown.

Collection of 8.5 to 10 milliliters of peripheral blood was performed for each donor. Using a J-beta primer mix together with a sample-barcoded 5' primer, a second PCR was run for 7 to 11 cycles. TCRdb reprocessed the 5' RACE reads via MiXCR and lists one record per CDR3 protein. This table holds roughly 1.9 million distinct CDR3 sequences, 30% to 40% found once. The TCR sequence derives from a human donor in good health. The sequencing sample was made of blood. The V and J genes are TRBV12-3 or TRBV12-4 and TRBJ1-2, with a tentative D call TRBD1 (5 bases). CDR3 in DNA: TGTGCCAGCAGTCACCGCCGAATAAGGGGCCATGGCTACACCTTC. It codes for CASSHRRIRGHGYTF.